This entry lists 25 T cell receptor beta chains sequenced from one sample in a study of blood T cell repertoires in COVID-19. Clones were read by immunoSEQ multiplex PCR, and TCRdb kept only the in-frame ones, dropping some. The sample records 230,000 or so clones, roughly 82% being singletons. The sample taken for sequencing was peripheral blood. The receptor source for this set is a woman aged 35 to 49 who had recovered from COVID-19.

J is TRBJ1-1 and V is TRBV18; 7 nucleotides agree with TRBD1. Germline-derived CDR1 and CDR2 are KGHSH and LQKENI. The CDR3 sequence is 15 residues long. V trimming: 0 bases; J trimming: 2 bases; junction bases outside the gene matches: 3. CDR3 nucleotide sequence: TGTGCCAGCTCACCACCGCAGGGGGAAAACACTGAAGCTTTCTTT. This translates into CASSPPQGENTEAFF.

The chain links TRBV9 to TRBJ2-5; 13 bases fit TRBD2. Unmatched junction bases numbered 4, after V lost 4 bases and J lost 1 base. The CDR3 contains 16 residues. The germline gives CDR1 SGDLS, CDR2 YYNGEE. The CDR3 spells CASSPRTSGGQETQYF. CDR3 coding DNA: TGTGCCAGCAGCCCCCGGACTAGCGGGGGCCAAGAGACCCAGTACTTC.

This sequence joins TRBV18 and TRBJ1-1; 7 bases line up with TRBD1. The CDR3 contains 15 residues. The germline CDR1 and CDR2 sequences are KGHSH and LQKENI. V trimming: 3 bases; J trimming: 0 bases; junction bases outside the gene matches: 4. The CDR3: CASSPQGTVNTEAFF. CDR3 DNA sequence: TGTGCCAGCTCACCTCAAGGGACAGTGAACACTGAAGCTTTCTTT.

J is TRBJ1-5 and V is TRBV7-2; TRBD1 might be the D (5 bases). Germline-derived CDR1 and CDR2 are SGHTA and FQGNSA. With 3 bases removed from V and 2 bases from J, the gap between germline ends came to 14 bases. The CDR3 sequence is 16 residues long. CDR3 bases: TGTGCCAGCAGCTTCGGGGGAGGGATTGGCAATCAGCCCCAGCATTTT. Its protein product is CASSFGGGIGNQPQHF. Combining the CDR3 with reference TRBV7-2 and TRBJ1-5 gives the whole variable domain GAGVSQSPSNKVTEKGKDVELRCDPISGHTALYWYRQSLGQGLEFLIYFQGNSAPDKSGLPSDRFSAERTGGSVSTLTIQRTQQEDSAVYLCASSFGGGIGNQPQHFGDGTRLSIL.

This chain uses TRBV29-1 with TRBJ1-4; D unresolved. Trimming left V 3 bases short and J 8 bases short, with 7 bases between. The V gene's germline CDR1 is SQVTM and CDR2 ANQGSEA. The CDR3 runs to 11 residues. CDR3 in DNA: TGCAGCGTTGACCTAAAGGAAAAACTGTTTTTT. Its protein is CSVDLKEKLFF.

This rearrangement joins TRBV5-4 to TRBJ2-7, with D possibly matching TRBD1 (8 bases). CDR3 size: 13 residues. CDR1 is SGHNT, CDR2 YYREEE, per germline (reference sequence). V was trimmed by 4 bases and J by 7 bases, leaving 15 bases between them. CDR3 in amino acids: CASSLTGGGEQYF. The CDR3 DNA follows: TGTGCCAGCAGCCTAACAGGGGGGGGAGAGCAGTACTTC.

V and J are TRBV7-2 and TRBJ1-4; 9 bases fit TRBD1. Germline trimming cut 6 bases from V and 8 bases from J; bases unmatched to any gene: 7. Germline assignment: CDR1 SGHTA and CDR2 FQGNSA. The CDR3 has 14 amino acids. The chain's CDR3 is CASSSGTGPEKLFF. CDR3 nucleotides: TGTGCCAGCAGTTCCGGGACAGGGCCCGAAAAACTGTTTTTT.

V and J are TRBV28 and TRBJ1-1; 9 positions match TRBD1. The junction had 11 bases not matched to a gene; V was cut back by 5 bases and J by 1 base. The CDR3 covers 17 residues. Germline values: CDR1 MDHEN, CDR2 SYDVKM. CDR3 DNA sequence: TGTGCCAGCAGTCCAATCACAGGGGGCGGATCGAACACTGAAGCTTTCTTT. Amino acid sequence: CASSPITGGGSNTEAFF. Combining the CDR3 with reference TRBV28 and TRBJ1-1 gives the whole variable domain DVKVTQSSRYLVKRTGEKVFLECVQDMDHENMFWYRQDPGLGLRLIYFSYDVKMKEKGDIPEGYSVSREKKERFSLILESASTNQTSMYLCASSPITGGGSNTEAFFGQGTRLTVV.

The V and J genes are TRBV3-1 (or the pseudogene TRBV3-2) and TRBJ1-6, with 9 bases aligning to TRBD1. Per the germline V gene, CDR1 is LGHDT and CDR2 is YNNKEL (reference sequence). With V trimmed by 1 base and J by 8 bases, 9 bases remained unmatched. This CDR3 has 17 amino acids. Here the CDR3 DNA reads TGTGCCAGCAGCCAAGGATTTCAAGGGACAGGGCATTCACCCCTCCACTTT. It specifies CASSQGFQGTGHSPLHF.

The rearrangement uses TRBV24-1 and TRBJ1-1; 8 nucleotides agree with TRBD1. The junction had 6 bases not matched to a gene; V was cut back by 4 bases and J by 3 bases. The CDR3 contains 15 residues. CDR1 and CDR2 (germline): KGHDR, SFDVKD. In DNA, the CDR3 is TGTGCCACCAGTGACTCCACGACAGGGGACACTGAAGCTTTCTTT. It yields the protein CATSDSTTGDTEAFF.

The V and J genes are TRBV14 and TRBJ1-3, with D uncertain. Deletions cut 1 base from V and 0 bases from J, with 10 bases between. Germline V lookup: CDR1 SGHDN, CDR2 FVKESK. CDR3 length equals 16 residues. The CDR3 protein is CASSQAMTRSGNTIYF. DNA for the CDR3: TGTGCCAGCAGCCAAGCGATGACACGCTCTGGAAACACCATATATTTT.

This clone has just a few counts. The junction differs from germline at one of its ends, possibly a read error. The CDR3 nucleotides are TGTGCCAGTGGTATAGGACTAGCGAAAAACACCGGGGAGCTGTTTTTT. Amino acids: CASGIGLAKNTGELFF. The rearrangement links TRBV19 to TRBJ2-2; 9 nucleotides agree with TRBD2. The CDR3 covers 16 residues. Germline CDR1 is LNHDA and CDR2 is SQIVND (reference sequence).

This sequence joins TRBV6-5 and TRBJ2-1, with no clear D. The CDR3 totals 12 residues. Germline CDR1 MNHEY, CDR2 SVGAGI. Trimming removed 8 bases from V and 4 bases from J, with 9 bases in between. The CDR3 coding sequence is TGTGCCAGCCTAAACCCGTACAATGAGCAGTTCTTC. Translating gives CASLNPYNEQFF.

The chain carries TRBV6-5 and TRBJ1-2; D is possibly TRBD1 (5 bases). Looked up from germline, CDR1 is MNHEY and CDR2 is SVGAGI. The CDR3 extends over 15 amino acids. Trimming took 7 bases from V and 0 from J, leaving 15 bases between them. The CDR3 spells CASTLQATANYGYTF. The CDR3 coding sequence is TGTGCCAGCACCTTACAAGCGACAGCTAACTATGGCTACACCTTC.

The chain employs TRBV29-1 and TRBJ1-2; D perhaps matches TRBD1 (5 bases). The CDR3 length is 12 residues. V was shortened by 7 bases and J by 4 bases, with 13 bases between the two germline ends. Germline V gives CDR1 SQVTM, CDR2 ANQGSEA. CDR3 region: CSASGLTYGYTF. The CDR3 DNA reads as TGCAGCGCATCAGGGTTAACCTATGGCTACACCTTC.

CDR3 in amino acids: CASVQAGANVLTF. The CDR3 DNA reads TGTGCCAGCGTACAGGCTGGGGCCAACGTCCTGACTTTC. This sequence joins TRBV6-5 and TRBJ2-6; the D gene is possibly TRBD1 (5 bases). The CDR3 covers 13 residues. Germline V gene lookup returns CDR1 MNHEY and CDR2 SVGAGI. V shed 8 bases and J shed 2 bases, with 7 bases lying between them.

The rearrangement links TRBV4-1 to TRBJ1-5, with 9 nucleotides matching TRBD1. This CDR3 has 17 amino acids. Trimming cost V 3 bases and J 3 bases; bases outside gene matches: 9. Germline V CDR1 and CDR2: MGHRA, YSYEKL. As DNA, the CDR3 is TGCGCCAGCAGCCAGGGACCCGGGACAGGGATCAATCAGCCCCAGCATTTT. It is translated as CASSQGPGTGINQPQHF.

The V gene is TRBV6-1, the J gene TRBJ2-2; D is uncertain. CDR1 is MNHNS, CDR2 SASEGT, per germline. The CDR3 has 14 amino acids. The germline V and J ends were trimmed by 2 bases and 5 bases, with 9 bases remaining between them. The CDR3, as DNA: TGTGCCAGCAGTGAAACCCTAATAACCGGGGAGCTGTTTTTT. It encodes CASSETLITGELFF.

A few counts support this clone. The chain links TRBV9 to TRBJ1-6, with D maybe TRBD1 (6 bases). Germline CDR1 is SGDLS and CDR2 is YYNGEE. The V end was cut by 0 bases, the J end by 10 bases, with 14 bases between. This CDR3 contains 15 residues. CDR3: CASSVAPQGQSPLHF. The CDR3 bases are TGTGCCAGCAGCGTAGCCCCTCAGGGGCAGTCACCCCTCCACTTT.

The table lists this clone with a few counts. The chain uses TRBV27 and TRBJ1-1; 8 nucleotides line up with TRBD1. The length of the CDR3 is 18 residues. From germline, CDR1 is MNHEY and CDR2 SMNVEV (reference sequence). The ends lost 5 bases at V and 0 bases at J; junction bases unmatched: 14. This CDR3 is CASSVQGGRGLMNTEAFF. The CDR3 DNA reads as TGTGCCAGCAGTGTACAGGGGGGACGCGGTTTGATGAACACTGAAGCTTTCTTT.

This clone turned up a few times. The genes are TRBV11-3 and TRBJ1-4, with unresolved D. Germline CDR1 SGHNT, CDR2 YENEEA. The CDR3 is 11 residues long. V was cut by 4 bases and J by 5 bases, with 2 bases left in between. DNA for the CDR3: TGTGCCAGCAGCTCGAATGAAAAACTGTTTTTT. It is translated as CASSSNEKLFF.

V usage is TRBV5-1 and J usage is TRBJ2-7; D may be TRBD1 (6 bases). Trimming took 8 bases from V and 2 from J, leaving 11 bases between them. Germline V gives CDR1 SGHRS, CDR2 YFSETQ. This CDR3 region has 12 residues. The CDR3 region is CASSGHTYEQYF. CDR3 bases: TGCGCCAGTTCGGGACACACCTACGAGCAGTACTTC. Complete variable domain (other parts from reference TRBV5-1 and TRBJ2-7): KAGVTQTPRYLIKTRGQQVTLSCSPISGHRSVSWYQQTPGQGLQFLFEYFSETQRNKGNFPGRFSGRQFSNSRSEMNVSTLELGDSALYLCASSGHTYEQYFGPGTRLTVT.

The V gene is TRBV6-5, the J gene TRBJ1-2; D not resolved. The CDR3 runs to 13 residues. V lost 5 bases and J lost 0, with 7 bases in between. Germline V gene sequence: CDR1 MNHEY, CDR2 SVGAGI. CDR3: CASSTSANYGYTF. For the CDR3, the DNA is TGTGCCAGCAGTACCAGTGCTAACTATGGCTACACCTTC.

The sample holds one count of this clone. J is TRBJ2-5 and V is TRBV27; TRBD1 matches at 8 bases. V trimming: 6 bases; J trimming: 5 bases; junction bases outside the gene matches: 8. Germline CDR1 reads MNHEY; CDR2 reads SMNVEV (reference sequence). The CDR3 length is 14 residues. CDR3 in DNA: TGTGCCAGCAGAAATCAGGGGGCGGGGGAGACCCAGTACTTC. Translated: CASRNQGAGETQYF.

V and J are TRBV28 and TRBJ2-2, with no clear D. The germline V gene has CDR1 MDHEN and CDR2 SYDVKM. Between the trimmed V and J ends, which lost 7 bases and 1 base, there was a span of 7 bases. The CDR3 has 13 amino acids. The DNA for the CDR3 is TGTGCCAGCATAGTCGGGAACACCGGGGAGCTGTTTTTT. Amino acids: CASIVGNTGELFF.